This T cell receptor (beta chain) was sequenced in a study of shared clonotypes between healthy human individuals. Produced via immunoSEQ multiplex PCR; TCRdb's table is partial and in-frame only. The sample lists around 1.5 million clones; 95% to 99% were seen once. This clone came up once. The CDR3 totals 17 residues. V dropped 3 bases and J dropped 1; count of bases not matched to a gene: 10. Per the germline V gene, CDR1 is SGDLS and CDR2 is YYNGEE. The J gene is TRBJ2-1, the V gene TRBV9, with 7 bases lining up with TRBD2. The sample taken for sequencing was naive CD4+ T cells sorted from blood. The subset denotes: CD45RA+ positively selected. The source is a man aged 25 to 40 in good health. CDR3: CASSGGREGRSYNEQFF. In nucleotides, the CDR3 is TGTGCCAGCAGCGGTGGAAGGGAGGGTAGGTCCTACAATGAGCAGTTCTTC.